Detailed here is one T cell receptor beta chain. The sample comes from a study of blood T cell repertoires in COVID-19. Study-level background: The analysed material was cDNA or gDNA that came from T cells, B-cell-depleted T cells, or PBMCs.

Profiled with immunoSEQ multiplex PCR; TCRdb holds only in-frame clones, not every one. The table has under 250,000 clones, about 88% seen once; the top ten hold less than 8.5%. This TCR derives from a woman in her seventies with active or convalescent COVID-19. Material: peripheral blood.

The CDR3 DNA follows: TGTGCCAGCAGCCTGACATGGCACCCGGACAGTTCAAGATACGAGCAGTACTTC. Its translation: CASSLTWHPDSSRYEQYF. This chain connects TRBV11-3 to TRBJ2-7; tentative D call: TRBD1 (6 bases). The CDR3 contains 18 residues. The ends were cut back, 5 bases at V and 4 bases at J, with 27 bases in the middle. Germline CDR1 SGHNT, CDR2 YENEEA. Full variable domain (remainder filled in from reference TRBV11-3 and TRBJ2-7): EAGVVQSPRYKIIEKKQPVAFWCNPISGHNTLYWYLQNLGQGPELLIRYENEEAVDDSQLPKDRFSAERLKGVDSTLKIQPAELGDSAVYLCASSLTWHPDSSRYEQYFGPGTRLTVT.